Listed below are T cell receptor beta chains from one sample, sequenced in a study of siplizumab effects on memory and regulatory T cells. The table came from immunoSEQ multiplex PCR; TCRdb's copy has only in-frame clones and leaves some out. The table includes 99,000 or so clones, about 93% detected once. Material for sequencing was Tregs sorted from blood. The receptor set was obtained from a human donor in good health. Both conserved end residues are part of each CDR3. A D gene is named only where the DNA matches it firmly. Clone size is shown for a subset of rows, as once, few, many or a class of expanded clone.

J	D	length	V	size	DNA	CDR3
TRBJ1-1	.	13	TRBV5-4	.	TGTGCCAGCAGCTTGGGGGGAATGACTGAAGCTTTCTTT	CASSLGGMTEAFF
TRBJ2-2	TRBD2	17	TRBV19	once	TGTGCCAGCAATAGCGGGAGGGCCGTGCCCGACACCGGGGAGCTGTTTTTT	CASNSGRAVPDTGELFF
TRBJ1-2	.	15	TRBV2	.	TGTGCCAGCAGTGAAGGCGGGGCCGTAAGCTATGGCTACACCTTC	CASSEGGAVSYGYTF
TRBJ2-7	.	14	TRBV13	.	TGTGCCAGCAGCTTTACCAATAACAGGTTTGAGCAGTACTTC	CASSFTNNRFEQYF
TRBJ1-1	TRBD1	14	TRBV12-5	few	TGTGCTAGTGGTTTGACAGGGGGAGGCACTGAAGCTTTCTTT	CASGLTGGGTEAFF
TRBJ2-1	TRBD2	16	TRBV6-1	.	TGTGCCAGCAGTGAACTAGCGGGGTTCTCCTACAATGAGCAGTTCTTC	CASSELAGFSYNEQFF
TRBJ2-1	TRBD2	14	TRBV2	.	TGTGCCAGCCGGGCCGGGACTATATACAATGAGCAGTTCTTC	CASRAGTIYNEQFF
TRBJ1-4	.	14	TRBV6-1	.	TGTGCCAGCAGTATTCCCGGGGCATCTGAAAAACTGTTTTTT	CASSIPGASEKLFF
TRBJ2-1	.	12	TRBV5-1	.	TGCGCCAGCAGCTCCCAGGGTTATGAGCAGTTCTTC	CASSSQGYEQFF
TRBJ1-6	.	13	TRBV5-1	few	TGCGCCAGCAGCTTCGGTCCTGCAAAACCCCTCCACTTT	CASSFGPAKPLHF
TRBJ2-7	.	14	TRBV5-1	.	TGCGCCAGCAGCTTGGACGGGATGAGCTACGAGCAGTACTTC	CASSLDGMSYEQYF
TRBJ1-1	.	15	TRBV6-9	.	TGTGCCAGCAGCTCAGAAAGGGGGGGAAACACTGAAGCTTTCTTT	CASSSERGGNTEAFF
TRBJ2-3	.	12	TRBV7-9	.	TGTGCCAGCAGCCCCGACACAGATACGCAGTATTTT	CASSPDTDTQYF
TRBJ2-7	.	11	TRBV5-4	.	TGTGCCAGCAGCTTGGCCGCCGAGCAGTACTTC	CASSLAAEQYF
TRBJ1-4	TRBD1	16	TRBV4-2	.	TGTGCCAGCAGCCAAGAGGGGACAGGGACCAGTGAAAAACTGTTTTTT	CASSQEGTGTSEKLFF
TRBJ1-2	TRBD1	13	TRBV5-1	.	TGCGCCAGCAGCACGGGACAGATATATGGCTACACCTTC	CASSTGQIYGYTF
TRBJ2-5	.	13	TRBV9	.	TGTGCCAGCAGCGTAGGCCCCCAAGAGACCCAGTACTTC	CASSVGPQETQYF
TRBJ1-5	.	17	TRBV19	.	TGTGCCAGTAGTATTTTTCGGTCGGCAGGGGGCAATCAGCCCCAGCATTTT	CASSIFRSAGGNQPQHF
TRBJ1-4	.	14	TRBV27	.	TGTGCCAGCAGTTTATCCCCTCAGGGTGTTGCACTGTTTTTT	CASSLSPQGVALFF
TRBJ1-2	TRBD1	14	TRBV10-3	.	TGTGCCATCAGTGGGTCCGGGACAGCATATGGCTACACCTTC	CAISGSGTAYGYTF
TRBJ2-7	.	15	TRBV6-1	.	TGTGCCAGCAGTGTGTGGGCTCGAAGGGCCTACGAGCAGTACTTC	CASSVWARRAYEQYF
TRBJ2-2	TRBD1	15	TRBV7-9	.	TGTGCCAGCAGCTCGGGACAGGGAAGCGGCGGGGAGCTGTTTTTT	CASSSGQGSGGELFF
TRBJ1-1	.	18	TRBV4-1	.	TGCGCCAGCAGCCAATTCACCCAAACCTTGACAGCGAACACTGAAGCTTTCTTT	CASSQFTQTLTANTEAFF
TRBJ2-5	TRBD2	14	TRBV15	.	TGTGCCACCAGCCTTAGCGGGGGAAGGGAGACCCAGTACTTC	CATSLSGGRETQYF
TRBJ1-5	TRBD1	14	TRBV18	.	TGTGCCAGCTCACTACAGGGGTTCGATCAGCCCCAGCATTTT	CASSLQGFDQPQHF
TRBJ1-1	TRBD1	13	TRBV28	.	TGTGCCAGCCAACAGGGGGGGAACACTGAAGCTTTCTTT	CASQQGGNTEAFF
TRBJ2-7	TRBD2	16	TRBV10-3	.	TGTGCCATCAGTGAGACCGAGCGGGGGCCTCCCTACGAGCAGTACTTC	CAISETERGPPYEQYF
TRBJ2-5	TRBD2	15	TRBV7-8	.	TGTGCCAGCAGCCGATCAGGGACTAGCGGAGAGACCCAGTACTTC	CASSRSGTSGETQYF
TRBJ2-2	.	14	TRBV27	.	TGTGCCAGCAGTTTCTTCCCGAACACCGGGGAGCTGTTTTTT	CASSFFPNTGELFF
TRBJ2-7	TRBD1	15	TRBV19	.	TGTGCCAGTAGTATCCGACAGGGTCCGACCTACGAGCAGTACTTC	CASSIRQGPTYEQYF
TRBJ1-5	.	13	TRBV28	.	TGTGCCAGCAGTTTCAGAGCGGGTCAGCCCCAGCATTTT	CASSFRAGQPQHF
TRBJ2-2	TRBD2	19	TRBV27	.	TGTGCCAGCAGCTATCCTCCGGGGACTAGCGGGCGGGGCACCGGGGAGCTGTTTTTT	CASSYPPGTSGRGTGELFF
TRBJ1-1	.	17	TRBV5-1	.	TGCGCCAGCAGCGACTCCTACTCGGGACCCTTGAACACTGAAGCTTTCTTT	CASSDSYSGPLNTEAFF
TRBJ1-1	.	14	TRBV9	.	TGTGCCAGCAGCAAGGGACGGGTGAACACTGAAGCTTTCTTT	CASSKGRVNTEAFF
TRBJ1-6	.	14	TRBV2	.	TGTGCCAGCGGAGTTTTTTGGGGAAATTCACCCCTCCACTTT	CASGVFWGNSPLHF
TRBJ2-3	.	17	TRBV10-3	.	TGTGCCATCAGTGAGTCCCCAGGGGTAAGGTGGACAGATACGCAGTATTTT	CAISESPGVRWTDTQYF
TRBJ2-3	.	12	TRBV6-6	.	TGTGCCAGCACTGTGGGACTGGATACGCAGTATTTT	CASTVGLDTQYF
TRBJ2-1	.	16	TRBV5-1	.	TGCGCCAGCAGTCCTCCGGAGGGGTTAGTTTACAATGAGCAGTTCTTC	CASSPPEGLVYNEQFF
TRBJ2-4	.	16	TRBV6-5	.	TGTGCCAGCAGTTATCTGGATGCGGTGGGAGGAAACATTCAGTACTTC	CASSYLDAVGGNIQYF
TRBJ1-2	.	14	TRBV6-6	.	TGTGCCAGCGGTCCCTTCAGGGACTTGAATGGCTACACCTTC	CASGPFRDLNGYTF
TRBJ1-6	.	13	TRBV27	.	TGTGCCAGCAAGGGTTCCTATAATTCACCCCTCCACTTT	CASKGSYNSPLHF
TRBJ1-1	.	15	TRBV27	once	TGTGCCAGCAGTTTTGACCTGGACACTGTAGGAGAAGCTTTCTTT	CASSFDLDTVGEAFF